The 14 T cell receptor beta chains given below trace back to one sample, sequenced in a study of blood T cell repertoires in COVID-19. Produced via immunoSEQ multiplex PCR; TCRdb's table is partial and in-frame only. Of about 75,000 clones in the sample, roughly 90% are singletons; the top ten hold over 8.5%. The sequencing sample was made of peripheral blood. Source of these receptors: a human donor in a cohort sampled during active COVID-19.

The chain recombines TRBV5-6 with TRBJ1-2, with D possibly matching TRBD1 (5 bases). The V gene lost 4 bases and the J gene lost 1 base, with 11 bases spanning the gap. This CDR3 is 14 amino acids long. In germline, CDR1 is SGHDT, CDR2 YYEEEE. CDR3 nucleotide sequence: TGTGCCAGCAGCCCGAGACAGCTTAACTATGGCTACACCTTC. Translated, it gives CASSPRQLNYGYTF.

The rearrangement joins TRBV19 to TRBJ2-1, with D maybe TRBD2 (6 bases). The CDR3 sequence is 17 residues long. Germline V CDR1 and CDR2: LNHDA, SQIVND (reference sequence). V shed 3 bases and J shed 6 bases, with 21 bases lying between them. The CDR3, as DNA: TGTGCCAGTAGTATGGGTGGGGGGAGGCCAAAGGGCAATGAGCAGTTCTTC. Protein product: CASSMGGGRPKGNEQFF.

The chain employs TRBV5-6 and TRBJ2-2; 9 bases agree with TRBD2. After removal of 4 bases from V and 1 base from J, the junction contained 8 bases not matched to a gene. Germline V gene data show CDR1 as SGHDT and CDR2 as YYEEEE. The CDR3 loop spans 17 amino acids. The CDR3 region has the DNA TGTGCCAGCAGCCTTGACGGACTAGCGAGGAACACCGGGGAGCTGTTTTTT. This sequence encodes CASSLDGLARNTGELFF.

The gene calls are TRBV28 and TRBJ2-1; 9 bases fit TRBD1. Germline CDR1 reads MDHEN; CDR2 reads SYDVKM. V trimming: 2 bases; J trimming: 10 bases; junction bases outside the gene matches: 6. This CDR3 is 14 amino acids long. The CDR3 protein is CASSLGGQGTEQFF. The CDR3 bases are TGTGCCAGCAGTTTAGGGGGACAGGGAACCGAGCAGTTCTTC.

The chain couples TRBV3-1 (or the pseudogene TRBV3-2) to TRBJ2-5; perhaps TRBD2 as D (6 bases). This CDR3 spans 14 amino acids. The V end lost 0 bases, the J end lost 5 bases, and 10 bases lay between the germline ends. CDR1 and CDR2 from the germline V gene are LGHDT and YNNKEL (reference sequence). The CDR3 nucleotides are TGTGCCAGCAGCCAAGAGGGGAGGAAGGAGACCCAGTACTTC. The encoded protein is CASSQEGRKETQYF.

CDR3 nucleotides: TGTGCCACCAGTGCCCGTCGTGGACAGGGGGCCGGCGGGGAGCTGTTTTTT. This codes for CATSARRGQGAGGELFF. J is TRBJ2-2 and V is TRBV24-1; 11 bases line up with TRBD1. The CDR3 is 17 residues long. After removal of 5 bases from V and 7 bases from J, the junction contained 11 bases not matched to a gene. Looked up from germline, CDR1 is KGHDR and CDR2 is SFDVKD.

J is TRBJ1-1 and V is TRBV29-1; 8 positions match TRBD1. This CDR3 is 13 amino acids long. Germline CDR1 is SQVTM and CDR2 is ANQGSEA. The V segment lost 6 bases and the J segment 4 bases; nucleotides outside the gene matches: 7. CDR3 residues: CSVAGQGATEAFF. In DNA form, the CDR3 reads TGCAGCGTCGCCGGGCAGGGGGCCACTGAAGCTTTCTTT. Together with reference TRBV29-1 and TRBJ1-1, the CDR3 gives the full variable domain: SAVISQKPSRDICQRGTSLTIQCQVDSQVTMMFWYRQQPGQSLTLIATANQGSEATYESGFVIDKFPISRPNLTFSTLTVSNMSPEDSSIYLCSVAGQGATEAFFGQGTRLTVV.

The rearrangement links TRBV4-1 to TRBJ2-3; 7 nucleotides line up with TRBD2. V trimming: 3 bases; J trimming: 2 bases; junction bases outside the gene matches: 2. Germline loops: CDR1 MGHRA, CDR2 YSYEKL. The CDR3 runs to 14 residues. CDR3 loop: CASSHGTNTDTQYF. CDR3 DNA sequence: TGCGCCAGCAGCCACGGGACTAACACAGATACGCAGTATTTT.

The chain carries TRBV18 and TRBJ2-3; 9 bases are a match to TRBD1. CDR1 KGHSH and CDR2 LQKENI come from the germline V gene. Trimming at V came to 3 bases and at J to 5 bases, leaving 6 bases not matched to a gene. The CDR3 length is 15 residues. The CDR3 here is CASSPRQGDGDTQYF. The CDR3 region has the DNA TGTGCCAGCTCACCTAGACAGGGGGATGGAGATACGCAGTATTTT.

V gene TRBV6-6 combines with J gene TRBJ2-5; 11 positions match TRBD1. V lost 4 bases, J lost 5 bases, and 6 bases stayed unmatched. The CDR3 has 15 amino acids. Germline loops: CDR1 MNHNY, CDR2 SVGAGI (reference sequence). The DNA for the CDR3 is TGTGCCAGCAGTTTCGGACAGGGGGCGAATGAGACCCAGTACTTC. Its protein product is CASSFGQGANETQYF.

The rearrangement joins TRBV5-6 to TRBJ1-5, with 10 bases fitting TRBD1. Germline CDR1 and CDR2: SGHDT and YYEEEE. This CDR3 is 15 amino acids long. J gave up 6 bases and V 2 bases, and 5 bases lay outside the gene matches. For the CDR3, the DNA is TGTGCCAGCAGCTTCGGGACAGGGGTGGTTCAGCCCCAGCATTTT. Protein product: CASSFGTGVVQPQHF.

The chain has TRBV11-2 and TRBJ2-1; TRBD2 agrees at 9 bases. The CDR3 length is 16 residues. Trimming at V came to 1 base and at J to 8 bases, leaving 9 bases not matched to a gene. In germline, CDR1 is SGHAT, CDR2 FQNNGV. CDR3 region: CASSLAVRGGWDEQFF. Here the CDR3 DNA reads TGTGCCAGCAGCTTAGCTGTGCGGGGGGGCTGGGATGAGCAGTTCTTC.

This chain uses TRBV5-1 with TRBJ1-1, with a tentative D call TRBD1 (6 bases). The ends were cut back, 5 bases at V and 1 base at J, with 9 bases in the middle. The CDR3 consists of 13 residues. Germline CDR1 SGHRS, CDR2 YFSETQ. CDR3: CASRWTANTEAFF. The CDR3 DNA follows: TGCGCCAGCAGATGGACAGCGAACACTGAAGCTTTCTTT.

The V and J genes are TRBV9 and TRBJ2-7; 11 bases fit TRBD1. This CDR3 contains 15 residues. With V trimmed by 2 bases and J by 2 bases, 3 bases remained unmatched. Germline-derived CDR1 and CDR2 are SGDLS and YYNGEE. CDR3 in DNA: TGTGCCAGCAGCGTTGGGACAGGGGGACCCTACGAGCAGTACTTC. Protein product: CASSVGTGGPYEQYF.